Below are 32 T cell receptor beta chains sequenced from a single sample in a study of cytomegalovirus exposure and HLA in healthy donors. PCR used 60 Vbeta primers and 13 Jbeta primers. The table came from immunoSEQ multiplex PCR; TCRdb's copy has only in-frame clones and leaves some out. The sample is made up of about 110,000 clones, and the top ten hold about 4% of it. Sample: PBMCs. Receptors originate from a man aged 25 to 40 in good health and CMV-seronegative.

The chain joins TRBV9 to TRBJ2-7; tentatively, D is TRBD2 (5 bases). The CDR3 is 13 amino acids. Trimming cost V 4 bases and J 4 bases, with 12 bases left between them. Per germline, CDR1 SGDLS and CDR2 YYNGEE. CDR3: CASSPSRGYEQYF. In nucleotides, the CDR3 is TGTGCCAGCAGCCCCTCTCGCGGGTACGAGCAGTACTTC.

The V and J genes are TRBV7-9 and TRBJ2-4; 8 nucleotides align to TRBD1. V was pared by 5 bases and J by 7 bases, with 10 bases of the junction left unmatched. The CDR3 has 15 residues. Germline loops: CDR1 SEHNR, CDR2 FQNEAQ (reference sequence). In DNA form, the CDR3 reads TGTGCCAGCAGCGGTACCGGACAGGGATGGAACATTCAGTACTTC. Its translation: CASSGTGQGWNIQYF.

The chain carries TRBV5-1 and TRBJ2-7; 9 positions match TRBD2. Per the germline V gene, CDR1 is SGHRS and CDR2 is YFSETQ. This CDR3 comprises 14 residues. After removal of 4 bases from V and 5 bases from J, the junction contained 7 bases not matched to a gene. CDR3 coding DNA: TGCGCCAGCAGCCACGGGACTAGCTTTGACGAGCAGTACTTC. It yields the protein CASSHGTSFDEQYF.

The gene calls are TRBV29-1 and TRBJ2-7; D remains ambiguous. The CDR3 loop spans 14 amino acids. With 6 bases removed from V and 1 base from J, the gap between germline ends came to 16 bases. CDR1 and CDR2 (germline): SQVTM, ANQGSEA. The chain's CDR3 is CSVRSSRNSYEQYF. The CDR3 DNA reads as TGCAGCGTACGCTCGTCTAGGAATTCCTACGAGCAGTACTTC.

V and J are TRBV7-2 and TRBJ2-2, with D unresolved. This CDR3 has 15 residues. Germline V lookup: CDR1 SGHTA, CDR2 FQGNSA. V dropped 5 bases and J dropped 1 base, with 11 bases sitting between them. The CDR3 bases are TGTGCCAGCAGCCGTAGGCAGGTGAACACCGGGGAGCTGTTTTTT. It translates to CASSRRQVNTGELFF.

The rearrangement uses TRBV5-1 and TRBJ1-5; TRBD1 matches at 10 bases. This CDR3 region has 15 residues. Germline lookup yields CDR1 SGHRS and CDR2 YFSETQ. J gave up 1 base and V 3 bases, and 1 base lay outside the gene matches. DNA for the CDR3: TGCGCCAGCAGCTGGACAGGGGGAAGCAATCAGCCCCAGCATTTT. This translates into CASSWTGGSNQPQHF.

The gene calls are TRBV18 and TRBJ2-7; no clear D gene. Per germline, CDR1 KGHSH and CDR2 LQKENI. V shed 5 bases and J shed 7 bases, with 15 bases lying between them. There are 13 residues in the CDR3. The CDR3 region has the DNA TGTGCCAGCTCAACCCTAGGCAATACGGAGCAGTACTTC. Amino acids: CASSTLGNTEQYF.

CDR3 nucleotide sequence: TGTGCCAGCAGTGAAGCGGTGGCAGGGGGCGTTGTCACCTTC. Protein: CASSEAVAGGVVTF. The rearrangement joins TRBV6-1 to TRBJ1-2, with 8 positions matching TRBD1. This CDR3 comprises 14 residues. Germline CDR1 is MNHNS and CDR2 is SASEGT. The junction had 10 bases not matched to a gene; V was cut back by 0 bases and J by 13 bases.

The chain carries TRBV15 and TRBJ2-3, with TRBD2 matching over 10 bases. The germline CDR1 and CDR2 sequences are LNHNV and YYDKDF (reference sequence). This CDR3 spans 15 amino acids. V shed 2 bases, J shed 2 bases, and the junction held 1 base outside the gene matches. The CDR3 loop is CATSRLAGVTDTQYF. DNA of the CDR3: TGTGCCACCAGCAGACTAGCGGGGGTCACAGATACGCAGTATTTT.

V and J are TRBV7-9 and TRBJ1-1; 7 bases are a match to TRBD1. Looked up from germline, CDR1 is SEHNR and CDR2 is FQNEAQ (reference sequence). CDR3 length: 15 residues. V gave up 0 bases and J gave up 3 bases; unmatched junction bases: 4. The CDR3 is CASSLAKGAHTEAFF. DNA of the CDR3: TGTGCCAGCAGCTTAGCGAAGGGGGCGCACACTGAAGCTTTCTTT.

The V call is TRBV6-5, the J call TRBJ2-7, with 8 bases that match TRBD1. CDR1 MNHEY and CDR2 SVGAGI come from the germline V gene. The CDR3 sequence is 13 residues long. Trimming removed 5 bases from V and 3 bases from J; junction bases left unmatched: 3. The chain's CDR3 is CASSRDRGYEQYF. CDR3 DNA: TGTGCCAGCAGTAGAGACAGGGGCTACGAGCAGTACTTC.

The rearrangement uses TRBV6-1 and TRBJ1-1; no firm D call. Germline lookup yields CDR1 MNHNS and CDR2 SASEGT. The CDR3 is made up of 13 amino acids. The germline V and J ends were trimmed by 8 bases and 0 bases, with 10 bases remaining between them. The CDR3 loop reads CASAHKMNTEAFF. DNA of the CDR3: TGTGCCAGCGCCCACAAGATGAACACTGAAGCTTTCTTT.

The chain joins TRBV2 to TRBJ1-2, with TRBD1 matching 7 bases. The CDR3 contains 12 residues. Per germline, CDR1 SNHLY and CDR2 FYNNEI. J was trimmed by 5 bases and V by 3 bases; bases with no gene match: 0. The CDR3 reads CASSDRGYGYTF. In DNA, the CDR3 is TGTGCCAGCAGTGACAGGGGGTATGGCTACACCTTC. Using reference TRBV2 and TRBJ1-2 for the parts outside the CDR3, the full variable domain is EPEVTQTPSHQVTQMGQEVILRCVPISNHLYFYWYRQILGQKVEFLVSFYNNEISEKSEIFDDQFSVERPDGSNFTLKIRSTKLEDSAMYFCASSDRGYGYTFGSGTRLTVV.

V gene TRBV5-1 combines with J gene TRBJ1-1; D remains ambiguous. There are 15 residues in the CDR3. Trimming pared 2 bases from V and 6 bases from J, leaving 17 bases between. Germline V gives CDR1 SGHRS, CDR2 YFSETQ. The CDR3 DNA follows: TGCGCCAGCAGCTTCGGGGATGGGTGGTACGCTGAAGCTTTCTTT. Translating gives CASSFGDGWYAEAFF. Drawing the rest from reference TRBV5-1 and TRBJ1-1, the complete variable domain is KAGVTQTPRYLIKTRGQQVTLSCSPISGHRSVSWYQQTPGQGLQFLFEYFSETQRNKGNFPGRFSGRQFSNSRSEMNVSTLELGDSALYLCASSFGDGWYAEAFFGQGTRLTVV.

This rearrangement joins TRBV5-6 to TRBJ2-7, with D possibly being TRBD2 (6 bases). Germline V gene lookup returns CDR1 SGHDT and CDR2 YYEEEE. The CDR3 loop spans 11 amino acids. Trimming shortened V by 7 bases and J by 5 bases, and 10 bases separated the two germline ends. The CDR3 sequence is CASSGRNEQYF. In DNA, the CDR3 is TGTGCCAGCTCCGGGAGAAACGAGCAGTACTTC.

Remarks on this clone: One junction end disagrees with the germline gene, perhaps due to a read error. CDR3 protein: CASSPPPRLAGRSNEQYF. In nucleotides, the CDR3 is TGTGCCAGCAGCCCCCCACCACGACTAGCGGGGCGCTCCAACGAGCAGTACTTC. The chain employs TRBV7-9 and TRBJ2-7, with 11 bases lining up with TRBD2. The CDR3 length is 18 residues. Germline loops: CDR1 SEHNR, CDR2 FQNEAQ (reference sequence).

The V call is TRBV4-1, the J call TRBJ2-7, with D maybe TRBD1 (6 bases). Germline values: CDR1 MGHRA, CDR2 YSYEKL. The germline V and J ends were trimmed by 1 base and 4 bases, with 8 bases remaining between them. The CDR3 length is 13 residues. The CDR3 DNA sequence: TGCGCCAGCAGCCAAGGGGGACATTACGAGCAGTACTTC. This translates into CASSQGGHYEQYF.

The chain uses TRBV9 and TRBJ2-3, with D maybe TRBD2 (6 bases). The length of the CDR3 is 16 residues. Germline CDR1 reads SGDLS; CDR2 reads YYNGEE. V dropped 0 bases and J dropped 0 bases, with 11 bases sitting between them. This CDR3 is CASSVGGVLSTDTQYF. DNA for the CDR3: TGTGCCAGCAGCGTAGGGGGGGTCCTTAGCACAGATACGCAGTATTTT.

The chain couples TRBV5-1 to TRBJ1-1; D is uncertain. Trimming cost V 0 bases and J 5 bases, with 14 bases left between them. Germline loops: CDR1 SGHRS, CDR2 YFSETQ. The CDR3 length is 15 residues. For the CDR3, the DNA is TGCGCCAGCAGCTTGGCCGGCGGGGTGAGGACTGAAGCTTTCTTT. Protein: CASSLAGGVRTEAFF.

V and J are TRBV28 and TRBJ1-2; no reliable D call. This CDR3 has 13 amino acids. V lost 3 bases to trimming and J lost 5 bases, with 10 bases between them. Germline V gene data show CDR1 as MDHEN and CDR2 as SYDVKM. The CDR3 protein is CASSFSQKYGYTF. CDR3 sequence (DNA): TGTGCCAGCAGTTTTAGCCAAAAGTATGGCTACACCTTC.

The chain joins TRBV18 to TRBJ2-2; D is unclear. This CDR3 has 12 amino acids. Germline CDR1 reads KGHSH; CDR2 reads LQKENI. V lost 1 base, J lost 7 bases, and 4 bases lay in between. In DNA, the CDR3 is TGTGCCAGCTCACCACTCATCGGGGAGCTGTTTTTT. It encodes CASSPLIGELFF.

The chain carries TRBV9 and TRBJ1-4; TRBD1 is a possible D gene (6 bases). V was trimmed by 2 bases and J by 5 bases, leaving 10 bases between them. Germline values: CDR1 SGDLS, CDR2 YYNGEE. This CDR3 is 14 amino acids long. Here the CDR3 reads CASSVGGANEKLFF. As DNA, the CDR3 is TGTGCCAGCAGCGTGGGGGGGGCGAATGAAAAACTGTTTTTT.

The rearrangement links TRBV6-5 to TRBJ2-5, with 8 nucleotides matching TRBD2. The CDR3 consists of 14 residues. Looked up from germline, CDR1 is MNHEY and CDR2 is SVGAGI. With V trimmed by 5 bases and J by 4 bases, 6 bases remained unmatched. CDR3 sequence: CASSRTLAGETQYF. Here the CDR3 DNA reads TGTGCCAGCAGTCGGACCCTAGCGGGAGAGACCCAGTACTTC.

V and J are TRBV11-2 and TRBJ2-3; 9 bases line up with TRBD2. Per germline, CDR1 SGHAT and CDR2 FQNNGV. Trimming took 1 base from V and 4 from J; bases not matched to a gene: 3. This CDR3 spans 15 amino acids. In nucleotides, the CDR3 is TGTGCCAGCAGCTTAGGCGGGGGGGCCGCAGATACGCAGTATTTT. Its protein product is CASSLGGGAADTQYF.

The V call is TRBV7-2, the J call TRBJ2-7; D is perhaps TRBD1 (6 bases). The CDR3 sequence is 12 residues long. The V and J ends lost 6 bases and 5 bases respectively, with 11 bases between them. Germline-derived CDR1 and CDR2 are SGHTA and FQGNSA. This CDR3 reads CASRRTANEQYF. The CDR3 DNA sequence: TGTGCCAGCAGACGGACAGCCAACGAGCAGTACTTC.

The genes are TRBV5-6 and TRBJ2-1; perhaps TRBD1 as D (6 bases). The CDR3 covers 13 residues. V lost 2 bases and J 5 bases, leaving 8 bases between the germline ends. The germline gives CDR1 SGHDT, CDR2 YYEEEE. The CDR3 bases are TGTGCCAGCAGCTTTACAGGGAACAATGAGCAGTTCTTC. It encodes CASSFTGNNEQFF.

The V gene is TRBV6-1, the J gene TRBJ1-5, with 12 bases lining up with TRBD1. With V trimmed by 4 bases and J by 1 base, 8 bases remained unmatched. Germline V gene lookup returns CDR1 MNHNS and CDR2 SASEGT. This CDR3 has 18 residues. The CDR3 coding sequence is TGTGCCAGCAGTGCCGCCGGGACAGGGGGCGGAAGCAATCAGCCCCAGCATTTT. Translated, it gives CASSAAGTGGGSNQPQHF.

The rearrangement joins TRBV2 to TRBJ2-2, with a tentative D call TRBD1 (6 bases). CDR3 size: 17 residues. Between the trimmed V and J ends, which lost 3 bases and 1 base, there was a span of 15 bases. Germline-derived CDR1 and CDR2 are SNHLY and FYNNEI. As DNA, the CDR3 is TGTGCCAGCAGTGACTTAAAGGGGGAAAGGAACACCGGGGAGCTGTTTTTT. Translating it yields CASSDLKGERNTGELFF.

With regard to this clone: At one of its ends the junction is not consistent with the germline gene, which may arise from a read error. This sequence joins TRBV5-1 and TRBJ2-7; 7 bases fit TRBD2. The CDR3 is made up of 13 amino acids. Germline V gene sequence: CDR1 SGHRS, CDR2 YFSETQ. This chain's CDR3 is CASRGGVSDEQYF. CDR3 coding DNA: TGCGCCAGCAGGGGGGGGGTCTCCGACGAGCAGTACTTC.

The chain employs TRBV23-1 and TRBJ2-1; 11 bases fit TRBD2. TRBV23-1 is given ORF status, its function remaining uncertain. The CDR3 is 17 amino acids. V dropped 2 bases and J dropped 5; count of bases not matched to a gene: 8. CDR3 residues: CASSQTIAGGLHNEQFF. CDR3 bases: TGCGCCAGCAGTCAAACAATAGCGGGGGGGCTTCACAATGAGCAGTTCTTC.

The chain employs TRBV4-3 and TRBJ2-3; 7 bases agree with TRBD1. CDR1 is LGHNA and CDR2 is YSLEER in the germline V gene. Trimming cost V 0 bases and J 3 bases; bases outside gene matches: 6. The CDR3 totals 16 residues. Here the CDR3 reads CASSQDLAQGTDTQYF. Here the CDR3 DNA reads TGCGCCAGCAGCCAAGACTTGGCACAGGGGACAGATACGCAGTATTTT.

V usage is TRBV5-1 and J usage is TRBJ1-4; D unresolved. CDR3 length: 12 amino acids. Germline CDR1 is SGHRS and CDR2 is YFSETQ. Trimming took off 0 bases at V and 11 bases at J, with 8 bases between the two ends. CDR3 nucleotides: TGCGCCAGCAGCTTGGCCGGGGAGAAACTGTTTTTT. Its translation is CASSLAGEKLFF.